These 7 T cell receptor beta chains originate from one sample sequenced in a study of TIL therapy for anti-PD-1-resistant metastatic lung cancer. Stated time point: pre-treatment sample, taken before nivolumab and TIL therapy. This was the immunoSEQ v3 assay. Libraries were prepared by immunoSEQ multiplex PCR; TCRdb keeps only in-frame clonotypes and omits some of them. The sample holds about 60,000 clones, about nine tenths seen once. The specimen was blood, collected at baseline. Receptor source: a person aged 25 to 85 with non-small cell lung cancer.

The chain has TRBV27 and TRBJ2-7, with 9 bases fitting TRBD1. Unmatched junction bases numbered 11, after V lost 5 bases and J lost 3 bases. Germline assignment: CDR1 MNHEY and CDR2 SMNVEV (reference sequence). The CDR3 spans 16 residues. CDR3 DNA: TGTGCCAGCAGTCCTCATCGGGGGACAGGGAACTACGAGCAGTACTTC. It codes for CASSPHRGTGNYEQYF.

This clone is a singleton in its sample. The chain couples TRBV30 to TRBJ2-5, with D maybe TRBD2 (6 bases). The CDR3 runs to 15 residues. V shed 1 base and J shed 5 bases, with 17 bases lying between them. Germline CDR1 and CDR2: GTSNPN and SVGIG (reference sequence). Here the CDR3 DNA reads TGTGCCTGGAGTGGCGCGGCGGGGCTCTTCGAGACCCAGTACTTC. Translating gives CAWSGAAGLFETQYF.

This CDR3 is CASADRIYGYTF. Here the CDR3 DNA reads TGTGCCAGCGCAGACAGGATCTACGGCTACACCTTC. The rearrangement uses TRBV19 and TRBJ1-2; maybe TRBD1 (6 bases). Germline loops: CDR1 LNHDA, CDR2 SQIVND (reference sequence). The V gene lost 9 bases and the J gene lost 8 bases, with 16 bases spanning the gap. This CDR3 contains 12 residues.

This clone was picked up one time. This chain uses TRBV29-1 with TRBJ1-2, with 9 bases fitting TRBD1. This CDR3 is built from 12 residues. V lost 2 bases, J lost 6 bases, and 1 base stayed unmatched. Germline V lookup: CDR1 SQVTM, CDR2 ANQGSEA. As DNA, the CDR3 is TGCAGCGTTGAAAGGACAGGGGATGGCTACACCTTC. Amino acid sequence: CSVERTGDGYTF.

The chain recombines TRBV4-1 with TRBJ2-3; D is ambiguous. This CDR3 has 13 residues. Germline V gene sequence: CDR1 MGHRA, CDR2 YSYEKL. V was cut by 3 bases and J by 4 bases, with 8 bases left in between. The CDR3, as DNA: TGCGCCAGCAGCCATTTGTCCCCAGATACGCAGTATTTT. Residues: CASSHLSPDTQYF.

This clone was seen a few times. The V call is TRBV19, the J call TRBJ2-7; TRBD2 matches 10 bases. The germline V gene has CDR1 LNHDA and CDR2 SQIVND (reference sequence). This CDR3 is built from 19 residues. Germline trimming cut 4 bases from V and 5 bases from J; bases unmatched to any gene: 20. Here the CDR3 reads CASSTQADRALLAGHEQYF. As DNA, the CDR3 is TGTGCCAGTAGTACACAGGCGGACAGGGCCCTACTAGCGGGACACGAGCAGTACTTC.

In DNA form, the CDR3 reads TGCGCCAGCAGCCAAGTGGGCTACGAGCAGTACTTC. Translating gives CASSQVGYEQYF. This chain uses TRBV4-1 with TRBJ2-7; unclear D gene. V lost 1 base and J 3 bases, leaving 4 bases between the germline ends. The CDR3 length is 12 residues. Germline V gives CDR1 MGHRA, CDR2 YSYEKL.